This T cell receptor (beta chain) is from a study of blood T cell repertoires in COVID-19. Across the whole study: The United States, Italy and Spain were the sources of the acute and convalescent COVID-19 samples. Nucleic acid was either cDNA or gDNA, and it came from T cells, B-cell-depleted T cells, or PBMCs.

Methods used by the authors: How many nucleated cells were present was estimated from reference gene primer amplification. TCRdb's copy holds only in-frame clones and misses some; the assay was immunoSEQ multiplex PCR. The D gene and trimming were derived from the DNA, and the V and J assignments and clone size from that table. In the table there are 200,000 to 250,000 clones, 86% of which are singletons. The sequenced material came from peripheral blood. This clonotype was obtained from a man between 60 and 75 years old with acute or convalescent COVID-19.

The CDR3 region is CASSLGIGRTQETQYF. The CDR3 nucleotides read TGTGCCAGCAGCTTAGGAATCGGGAGGACACAAGAGACCCAGTACTTC. The V call is TRBV11-2, the J call TRBJ2-5; 7 bases agree with TRBD2. CDR1 is SGHAT and CDR2 is FQNNGV in the germline V gene. This CDR3 comprises 16 residues. The V and J ends lost 1 base and 2 bases, in that order; junction bases with no gene match: 7.